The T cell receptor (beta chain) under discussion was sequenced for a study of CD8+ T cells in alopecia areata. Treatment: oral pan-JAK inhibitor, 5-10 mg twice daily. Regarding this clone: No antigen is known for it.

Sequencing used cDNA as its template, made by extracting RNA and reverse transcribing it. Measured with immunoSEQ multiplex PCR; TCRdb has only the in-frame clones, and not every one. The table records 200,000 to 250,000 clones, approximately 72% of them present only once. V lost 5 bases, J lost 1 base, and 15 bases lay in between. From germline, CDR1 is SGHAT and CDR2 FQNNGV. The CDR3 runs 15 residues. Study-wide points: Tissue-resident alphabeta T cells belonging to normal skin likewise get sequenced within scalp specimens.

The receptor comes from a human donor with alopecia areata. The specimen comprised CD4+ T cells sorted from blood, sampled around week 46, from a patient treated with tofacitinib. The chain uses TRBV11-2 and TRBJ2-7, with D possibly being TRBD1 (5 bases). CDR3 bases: TGTGCCAGCAGCACCCCAGGGTTTTATTCCTACGAGCAGTACTTC. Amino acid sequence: CASSTPGFYSYEQYF. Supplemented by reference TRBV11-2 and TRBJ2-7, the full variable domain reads EAGVAQSPRYKIIEKRQSVAFWCNPISGHATLYWYQQILGQGPKLLIQFQNNGVVDDSQLPKDRFSAERLKGVDSTLKIQPAKLEDSAVYLCASSTPGFYSYEQYFGPGTRLTVT.